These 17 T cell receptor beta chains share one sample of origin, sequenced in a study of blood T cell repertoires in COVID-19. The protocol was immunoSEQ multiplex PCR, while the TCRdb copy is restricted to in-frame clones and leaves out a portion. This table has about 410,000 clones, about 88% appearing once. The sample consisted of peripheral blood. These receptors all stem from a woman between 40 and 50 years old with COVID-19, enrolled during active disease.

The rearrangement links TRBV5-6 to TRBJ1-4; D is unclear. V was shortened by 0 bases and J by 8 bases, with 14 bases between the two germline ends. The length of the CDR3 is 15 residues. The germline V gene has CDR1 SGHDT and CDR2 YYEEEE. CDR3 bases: TGTGCCAGCAGCTTGGGACTGGAAATGAAAGAAAAACTGTTTTTT. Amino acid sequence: CASSLGLEMKEKLFF.

This CDR3 is CASSSGAGGDEQYF. The DNA of the CDR3 is TGTGCCAGCAGTTCAGGGGCAGGGGGCGACGAGCAGTACTTC. The chain combines TRBV28 with TRBJ2-7; TRBD1 matches 8 bases. CDR3 size: 14 residues. Per germline, CDR1 MDHEN and CDR2 SYDVKM. Trimming removed 4 bases from V and 5 bases from J; junction bases left unmatched: 7. The variable domain in full, with the rest retrieved from reference TRBV28 and TRBJ2-7, is DVKVTQSSRYLVKRTGEKVFLECVQDMDHENMFWYRQDPGLGLRLIYFSYDVKMKEKGDIPEGYSVSREKKERFSLILESASTNQTSMYLCASSSGAGGDEQYFGPGTRLTVT.

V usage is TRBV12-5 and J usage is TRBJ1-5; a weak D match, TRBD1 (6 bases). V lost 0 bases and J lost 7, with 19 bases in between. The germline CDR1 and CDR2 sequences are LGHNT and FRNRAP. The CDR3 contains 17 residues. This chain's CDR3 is CASGLVLQQGTRQPQHF. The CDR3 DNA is TGTGCTAGTGGTTTGGTACTCCAACAGGGAACACGGCAGCCCCAGCATTTT.

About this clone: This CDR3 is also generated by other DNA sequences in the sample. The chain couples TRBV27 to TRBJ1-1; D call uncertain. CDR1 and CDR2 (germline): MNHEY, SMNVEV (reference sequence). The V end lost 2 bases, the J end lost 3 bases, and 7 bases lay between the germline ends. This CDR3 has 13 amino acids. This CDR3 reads CASSLNRYTEAFF. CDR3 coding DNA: TGTGCCAGCAGTTTAAATCGTTACACTGAAGCTTTCTTT.

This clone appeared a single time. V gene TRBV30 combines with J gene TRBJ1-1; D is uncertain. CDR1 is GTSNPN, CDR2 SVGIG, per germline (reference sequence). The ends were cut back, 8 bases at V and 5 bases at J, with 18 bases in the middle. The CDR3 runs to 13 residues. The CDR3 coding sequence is TGTGCCGTTACCGCGTTCTCGGGGACTGAAGCTTTCTTT. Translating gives CAVTAFSGTEAFF.

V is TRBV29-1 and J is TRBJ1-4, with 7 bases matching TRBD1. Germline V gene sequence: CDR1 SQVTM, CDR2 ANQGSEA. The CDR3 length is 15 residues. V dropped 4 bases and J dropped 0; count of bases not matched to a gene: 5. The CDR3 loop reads CSVGNRGSTNEKLFF. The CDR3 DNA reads TGCAGCGTTGGTAACAGGGGTTCAACTAATGAAAAACTGTTTTTT.

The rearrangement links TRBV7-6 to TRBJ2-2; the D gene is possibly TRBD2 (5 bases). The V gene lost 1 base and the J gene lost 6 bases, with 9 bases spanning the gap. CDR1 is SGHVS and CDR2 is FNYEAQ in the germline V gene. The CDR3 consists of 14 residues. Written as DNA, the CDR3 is TGTGCCAGCAGCTTAGGATCGGGGTCCGGGGAGCTGTTTTTT. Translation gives CASSLGSGSGELFF.

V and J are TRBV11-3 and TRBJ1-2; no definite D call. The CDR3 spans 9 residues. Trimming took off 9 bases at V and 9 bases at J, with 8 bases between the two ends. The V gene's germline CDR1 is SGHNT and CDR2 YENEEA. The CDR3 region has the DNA TGTGCCAGTGGAGGTCGCTACACCTTC. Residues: CASGGRYTF.

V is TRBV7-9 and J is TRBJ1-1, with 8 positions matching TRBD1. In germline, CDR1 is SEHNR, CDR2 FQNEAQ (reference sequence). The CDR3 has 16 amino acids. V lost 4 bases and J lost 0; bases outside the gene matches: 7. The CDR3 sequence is CASSSLWTGMNTEAFF. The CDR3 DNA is TGTGCCAGCAGCTCCCTTTGGACAGGGATGAACACTGAAGCTTTCTTT.

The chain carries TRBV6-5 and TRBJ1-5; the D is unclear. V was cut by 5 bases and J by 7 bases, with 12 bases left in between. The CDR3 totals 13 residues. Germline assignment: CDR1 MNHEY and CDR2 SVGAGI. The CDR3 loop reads CASSPHMLQPQHF. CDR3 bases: TGTGCCAGCAGTCCCCACATGTTACAGCCCCAGCATTTT.

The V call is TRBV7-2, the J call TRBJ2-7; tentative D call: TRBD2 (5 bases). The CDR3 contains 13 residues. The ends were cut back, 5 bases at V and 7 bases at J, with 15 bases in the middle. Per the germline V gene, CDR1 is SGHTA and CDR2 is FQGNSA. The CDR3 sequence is CASSPTPRREQYF. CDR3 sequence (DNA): TGTGCCAGCAGCCCCACCCCCCGGAGGGAGCAGTACTTC.

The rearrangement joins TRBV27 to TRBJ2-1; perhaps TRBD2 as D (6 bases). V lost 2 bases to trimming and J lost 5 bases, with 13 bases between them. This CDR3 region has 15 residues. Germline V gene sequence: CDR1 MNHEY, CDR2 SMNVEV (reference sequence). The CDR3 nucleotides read TGTGCCAGCAGTTTAACTAGCCCGGTTAACAATGAGCAGTTCTTC. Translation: CASSLTSPVNNEQFF.

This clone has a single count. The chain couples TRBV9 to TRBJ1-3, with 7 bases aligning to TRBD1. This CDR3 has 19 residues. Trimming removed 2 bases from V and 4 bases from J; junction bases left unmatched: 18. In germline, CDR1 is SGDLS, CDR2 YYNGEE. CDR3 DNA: TGTGCCAGCAGCGTTCAGACAGGGAGGTTTACCGATTCCGGAAACACCATATATTTT. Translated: CASSVQTGRFTDSGNTIYF.

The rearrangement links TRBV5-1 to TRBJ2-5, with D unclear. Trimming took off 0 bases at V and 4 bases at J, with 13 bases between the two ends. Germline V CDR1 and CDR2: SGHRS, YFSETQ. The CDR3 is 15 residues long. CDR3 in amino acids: CASSLDVLSGETQYF. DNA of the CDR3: TGCGCCAGCAGCTTGGATGTCCTAAGTGGAGAGACCCAGTACTTC.

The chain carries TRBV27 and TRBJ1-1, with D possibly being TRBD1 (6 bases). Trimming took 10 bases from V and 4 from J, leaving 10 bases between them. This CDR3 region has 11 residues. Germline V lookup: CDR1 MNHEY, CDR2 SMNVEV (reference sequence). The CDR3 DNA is TGTGCCACCTCCAGGGGCACTGAAGCTTTCTTT. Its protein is CATSRGTEAFF.

The CDR3 here is CASRLSRAYTF. The DNA for the CDR3 is TGTGCCAGCAGGTTGAGCCGTGCCTACACCTTC. The genes are TRBV28 and TRBJ1-2, with D uncertain. CDR1 MDHEN and CDR2 SYDVKM come from the germline V gene. The V end lost 6 bases, the J end lost 10 bases, and 12 bases lay between the germline ends. The CDR3 contains 11 residues.

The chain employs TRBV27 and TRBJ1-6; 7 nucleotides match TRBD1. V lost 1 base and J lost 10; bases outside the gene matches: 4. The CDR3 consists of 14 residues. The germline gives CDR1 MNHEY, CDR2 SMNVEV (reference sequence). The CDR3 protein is CASSLYRGSSPLHF. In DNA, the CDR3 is TGTGCCAGCAGTTTATACAGGGGAAGCTCACCCCTCCACTTT.